The clone carrying this T cell receptor (beta chain) came up a few times. The antigen is unknown. The data were taken from a study of regulatory T cells in long-lasting Graves disease. The length of the CDR3 is 15 residues. Trimming left V 4 bases short and J 4 bases short, with 16 bases between. In germline, CDR1 is MNHNS, CDR2 SASEGT. Study-wide results and limits: Fewer public clonotypes were shared by new patients (966) than by persistent patients (around 2,800).

The authors built TCR beta libraries using iRepertoire HTBI primers and Arm-PCR of CDR3 regions. MiXCR, applied by TCRdb to the multiplex PCR reads, yields one record per CDR3 protein. The table has roughly 450,000 distinct CDR3 sequences, under 25% seen once. Described time point: persistent/refractory GD, antithyroid drugs over 5 years with positive TRAb. PBMCs were the source of the RNA used for TCR sequencing. American Thyroid Association guidelines were used to diagnose Graves' disease. This clonotype was obtained from a female donor with Graves disease. The source material was peripheral blood mononuclear cells (PBMCs), sampled when the disease was refractory, from a patient treated with antithyroid drugs. The chain recombines TRBV6-1 with TRBJ1-2; D not certain. The CDR3 here is CASSASSRAAYGYTF. CDR3 nucleotides: TGTGCCAGCAGTGCCTCCTCCCGGGCAGCCTATGGCTACACCTTC.